These 27 T cell receptor beta chains share one sample of origin, sequenced in a study of T cell responses to AZD1222 COVID-19 vaccine. Profiled with immunoSEQ multiplex PCR; TCRdb holds only in-frame clones, not every one. This sample yields 180,000 or so clones, of which roughly nine tenths are seen a single time; under 1.5% belongs to the top ten. Sequencing was performed on peripheral blood, taken 28 days after the second AZD1222 dose. These receptors all stem from an adult who received the AZD1222 COVID-19 vaccine.

V gene TRBV27 combines with J gene TRBJ1-1; D might be TRBD1 (5 bases). V was pared by 3 bases and J by 6 bases, with 11 bases between. The CDR3 extends over 13 amino acids. Germline-derived CDR1 and CDR2 are MNHEY and SMNVEV (reference sequence). CDR3 region: CASSLQGSPEAFF. CDR3 coding DNA: TGTGCCAGCAGTTTGCAGGGATCCCCTGAAGCTTTCTTT.

The rearrangement links TRBV28 to TRBJ1-6; D remains unclear. The CDR3 is 16 amino acids. Trimming pared 6 bases from V and 7 bases from J, leaving 19 bases between. Germline V gene lookup returns CDR1 MDHEN and CDR2 SYDVKM. CDR3: CASSPGHSGRNSPLHF. Written as DNA, the CDR3 is TGTGCCAGCAGCCCTGGCCACAGTGGGAGGAATTCACCCCTCCACTTT.

The chain links TRBV6-5 to TRBJ1-5; D is unclear. The CDR3 has 13 residues. The germline CDR1 and CDR2 sequences are MNHEY and SVGAGI. V was shortened by 8 bases and J by 5 bases, with 13 bases between the two germline ends. The CDR3 DNA follows: TGTGCCAGCTGCGGCGGGCGGGATCAGCCCCAGCATTTT. Translated, it gives CASCGGRDQPQHF.

The V call is TRBV19, the J call TRBJ2-7, with D hard to call. CDR1 is LNHDA and CDR2 is SQIVND in the germline V gene (reference sequence). Between the trimmed V and J ends, which lost 3 bases and 2 bases, there was a span of 17 bases. CDR3 length equals 16 residues. CDR3 in amino acids: CASSISPMDPTYEQYF. The CDR3 nucleotides are TGTGCCAGTAGTATCTCCCCGATGGACCCTACCTACGAGCAGTACTTC.

The chain recombines TRBV19 with TRBJ2-2; 7 bases fit TRBD2. Per germline, CDR1 LNHDA and CDR2 SQIVND (reference sequence). After removal of 6 bases from V and 9 bases from J, the junction contained 4 bases not matched to a gene. This CDR3 has 12 amino acids. The CDR3 DNA reads TGTGCCAGTAGAGGGGAGGGGAGGGAGCTGTTTTTT. As protein: CASRGEGRELFF.

The chain joins TRBV9 to TRBJ1-3; 7 bases fit TRBD1. This CDR3 has 15 residues. The V and J ends lost 2 bases and 2 bases, in that order; junction bases with no gene match: 4. Germline assignment: CDR1 SGDLS and CDR2 YYNGEE. The CDR3, as DNA: TGTGCCAGCAGCGTGAGGGACAGAGCTGGAAACACCATATATTTT. Its translation: CASSVRDRAGNTIYF.

In its sample, this clone was seen once. This sequence joins TRBV19 and TRBJ2-1, with a weak D call TRBD1 (7 bases). Trimming took 2 bases from V and 6 from J, leaving 11 bases between them. The germline V gene has CDR1 LNHDA and CDR2 SQIVND (reference sequence). This CDR3 spans 14 amino acids. CDR3 region: CASSIQGGGNEQFF. DNA of the CDR3: TGTGCCAGTAGTATACAGGGGGGTGGCAATGAGCAGTTCTTC.

The V call is TRBV2, the J call TRBJ2-3; no clear D gene. This CDR3 has 14 amino acids. Between the trimmed V and J ends, which lost 2 bases and 2 bases, there was a span of 8 bases. Germline V gene lookup returns CDR1 SNHLY and CDR2 FYNNEI. DNA of the CDR3: TGTGCCAGCAGTGAATTGACCATCACAGATACGCAGTATTTT. Its translation: CASSELTITDTQYF.

This clone was counted a single time. This sequence joins TRBV19 and TRBJ1-2, with D unclear. The ends were cut back, 5 bases at V and 1 base at J, with 8 bases in the middle. This CDR3 has 13 residues. CDR1 and CDR2 (germline): LNHDA, SQIVND (reference sequence). CDR3 nucleotide sequence: TGTGCCAGTAGTCGGGAGAGTAACTATGGCTACACCTTC. It encodes CASSRESNYGYTF.

The chain employs TRBV4-1 and TRBJ1-2; perhaps TRBD1 as D (6 bases). The CDR3 sequence is 13 residues long. Germline loops: CDR1 MGHRA, CDR2 YSYEKL. Trimming removed 1 base at V and 7 bases at J, with 10 bases between. CDR3 nucleotides: TGCGCCAGCAGCCAAGGAGGGGGTAGTGGCTACACCTTC. The encoded protein is CASSQGGGSGYTF.

The chain employs TRBV5-4 and TRBJ2-2; D could derive from TRBD1 or TRBD2 (6 bases each). Deletions cut 3 bases from V and 3 bases from J, with 21 bases between. From germline, CDR1 is SGHNT and CDR2 YYREEE (reference sequence). The CDR3 is 18 residues long. The CDR3 region is CASSSASSGGRDTGELFF. The CDR3 DNA follows: TGTGCCAGCAGCTCTGCCTCCAGTGGGGGGCGCGACACCGGGGAGCTGTTTTTT.

This sequence joins TRBV4-2 and TRBJ1-5; TRBD1 aligns across 7 bases. The CDR3 has 15 amino acids. After removal of 4 bases from V and 7 bases from J, the junction contained 10 bases not matched to a gene. Per germline, CDR1 LGHNA and CDR2 YNFKEQ. CDR3 loop: CASSPKGGDPQPQHF. The CDR3 DNA reads TGTGCCAGCAGCCCGAAAGGGGGCGATCCCCAGCCCCAGCATTTT.

This CDR3 is CASSIGDRGPYEQYF. The CDR3 coding sequence is TGTGCCAGTAGTATAGGAGACAGGGGGCCCTACGAGCAGTACTTC. This chain joins TRBV19 and TRBJ2-7, with 10 bases lining up with TRBD1. CDR1 and CDR2 from the germline V gene are LNHDA and SQIVND (reference sequence). This CDR3 has 15 residues. V shed 1 base, J shed 2 bases, and the junction held 2 bases outside the gene matches.

The chain links TRBV27 to TRBJ2-1; D unresolved. Trimming left V 6 bases short and J 9 bases short, with 18 bases between. The CDR3 has 14 amino acids. Germline loops: CDR1 MNHEY, CDR2 SMNVEV (reference sequence). The CDR3 DNA follows: TGTGCCAGCAGACCTGACTTGATTGCCGTTGAGCAGTTCTTC. This gives the protein CASRPDLIAVEQFF.

The chain uses TRBV6-6 and TRBJ1-1; 7 nucleotides align to TRBD1. Germline V gene lookup returns CDR1 MNHNY and CDR2 SVGAGI (reference sequence). Germline trimming cut 7 bases from V and 1 base from J; bases unmatched to any gene: 6. The CDR3 is made up of 14 amino acids. The CDR3 DNA sequence: TGTGCCAGCACCCTTCGGACAGGGAACACTGAAGCTTTCTTT. It yields the protein CASTLRTGNTEAFF.

This clone was recorded once. The V and J genes are TRBV6-5 and TRBJ1-1; D might be TRBD1 (5 bases). Germline values: CDR1 MNHEY, CDR2 SVGAGI. The CDR3 totals 15 residues. V was trimmed by 4 bases and J by 1 base, leaving 13 bases between them. The CDR3 spells CASSLTGTANTEAFF. CDR3 bases: TGTGCCAGCAGTTTAACCGGGACGGCGAACACTGAAGCTTTCTTT.

The rearrangement links TRBV27 to TRBJ2-3; perhaps D is TRBD1 or TRBD2 (5 bases each). Trimming left V 3 bases short and J 5 bases short, with 12 bases between. The germline V gene has CDR1 MNHEY and CDR2 SMNVEV (reference sequence). This CDR3 has 14 amino acids. The CDR3 DNA sequence: TGTGCCAGCAGTTTCCCAGGGCGGGTAGATACGCAGTATTTT. The encoded protein is CASSFPGRVDTQYF.

The chain has TRBV18 and TRBJ1-6; no definite D call. Between the trimmed V and J ends, which lost 3 bases and 5 bases, there was a span of 11 bases. The germline CDR1 and CDR2 sequences are KGHSH and LQKENI. This CDR3 is built from 15 residues. CDR3 in amino acids: CASSPVRAHNSPLHF. The CDR3, as DNA: TGTGCCAGCTCACCGGTTAGGGCACATAATTCACCCCTCCACTTT.

The rearrangement links TRBV6-5 to TRBJ1-5, with 8 bases that match TRBD1. The germline CDR1 and CDR2 sequences are MNHEY and SVGAGI. The length of the CDR3 is 14 residues. Losses at the gene ends were 8 bases for V and 3 bases for J; bases not matched to a gene: 6. The DNA for the CDR3 is TGTGCCAGCGGTCCGACAGGGGACAATCAGCCCCAGCATTTT. Protein: CASGPTGDNQPQHF.

The chain recombines TRBV30 with TRBJ2-7, with D tentatively TRBD1 (5 bases). The CDR3 has 16 residues. V was trimmed by 3 bases and J by 0 bases, leaving 18 bases between them. Germline V gene lookup returns CDR1 GTSNPN and CDR2 SVGIG (reference sequence). This chain's CDR3 is CAWRTPGADSSYEQYF. CDR3 DNA: TGTGCCTGGAGGACCCCTGGGGCAGACAGCTCCTACGAGCAGTACTTC.

This clone is a singleton in its sample. The V and J genes are TRBV5-1 and TRBJ1-1; D remains ambiguous. The germline gives CDR1 SGHRS, CDR2 YFSETQ. This CDR3 comprises 12 residues. V was cut by 4 bases and J by 6 bases, with 10 bases left in between. The CDR3 region has the DNA TGCGCCAGCAGCCCGGTTGGGGCTGAAGCTTTCTTT. It encodes CASSPVGAEAFF.

This clone was observed once. This chain links TRBV5-4 with TRBJ2-1, with D hard to call. This CDR3 is built from 14 residues. Trimming removed 4 bases at V and 6 bases at J, with 14 bases between. The V gene's germline CDR1 is SGHNT and CDR2 YYREEE (reference sequence). CDR3 in amino acids: CASSKKISPNEQFF. In DNA form, the CDR3 reads TGTGCCAGCAGCAAAAAAATTTCCCCCAATGAGCAGTTCTTC.

The rearrangement links TRBV19 to TRBJ1-1; tentative D call: TRBD1 (5 bases). V was pared by 8 bases and J by 3 bases, with 13 bases between. CDR3 size: 13 residues. Germline V lookup: CDR1 LNHDA, CDR2 SQIVND (reference sequence). This CDR3 is CASGEGRDTEAFF. CDR3 nucleotides: TGTGCCAGTGGGGAGGGGAGGGACACTGAAGCTTTCTTT.

In this sample, this clone turned up a few times. V gene TRBV29-1 combines with J gene TRBJ1-2; perhaps TRBD1 as D (6 bases). Germline V CDR1 and CDR2: SQVTM, ANQGSEA. Deletions cut 3 bases from V and 2 bases from J, with 7 bases between. The CDR3 has 12 residues. This CDR3 is CSVEDSNYGYTF. CDR3 nucleotides: TGCAGCGTTGAGGACAGCAACTATGGCTACACCTTC.

Details on this clone: An end of the junction does not agree with germline; a read error may underlie this. The CDR3 sequence: CASSLGRISNQPQHF. The CDR3 DNA follows: TGTGCCAGCAGTTTAGGTAGAATAAGCAATCAGCCCCAGCATTTT. The chain uses TRBV7-8 and TRBJ1-5; no reliable D call. Germline V gives CDR1 SGHVS, CDR2 FQNEAQ. The CDR3 is made up of 15 amino acids. The full variable domain, with the rest looked up from reference TRBV7-8 and TRBJ1-5, is GAGVSQSPRYKVAKRGQDVALRCDPISGHVSLFWYQQALGQGPEFLTYFQNEAQLDKSGLPSDRFFAERPEGSVSTLKIQRTQQEDSAVYLCASSLGRISNQPQHFGDGTRLSIL.

V gene TRBV6-5 combines with J gene TRBJ2-1; a weak D match, TRBD1 (6 bases). The CDR3 has 16 residues. V was shortened by 4 bases and J by 2 bases, with 15 bases between the two germline ends. Germline V gives CDR1 MNHEY, CDR2 SVGAGI. As DNA, the CDR3 is TGTGCCAGCAGTTTCCAAGGGGGTTTGACCTACAATGAGCAGTTCTTC. This translates into CASSFQGGLTYNEQFF.

The gene calls are TRBV29-1 and TRBJ1-1; D possibly corresponds to TRBD1 (5 bases). The germline V gene encodes CDR1 SQVTM and CDR2 ANQGSEA. V gave up 3 bases and J gave up 0 bases, with 8 bases separating them. The CDR3 loop spans 13 amino acids. DNA of the CDR3: TGCAGCGTTGATCCAGGGATGAACACTGAAGCTTTCTTT. Amino acid sequence: CSVDPGMNTEAFF.